This T cell receptor (beta chain) was profiled in a study of cytomegalovirus exposure and HLA in healthy donors. Germline assignment: CDR1 LNHDA and CDR2 SQIVND (reference sequence). CDR3 length: 14 amino acids. Trimming at V came to 6 bases and at J to 1 base, leaving 6 bases not matched to a gene. The PCR had 60 Vbeta and 13 Jbeta primers. Some clones are missing from TCRdb's copy, which holds only in-frame ones; the method was immunoSEQ multiplex PCR. The data show 95,000 to 100,000 clones, around 77% seen once. The gene calls are TRBV19 and TRBJ2-7; 7 nucleotides match TRBD1. The receptor comes from a female donor in good health and CMV-seronegative. Sequenced: PBMCs. DNA of the CDR3: TGTGCCAGTAGACCGGACAGGAATTCCTACGAGCAGTACTTC. Its protein product is CASRPDRNSYEQYF.